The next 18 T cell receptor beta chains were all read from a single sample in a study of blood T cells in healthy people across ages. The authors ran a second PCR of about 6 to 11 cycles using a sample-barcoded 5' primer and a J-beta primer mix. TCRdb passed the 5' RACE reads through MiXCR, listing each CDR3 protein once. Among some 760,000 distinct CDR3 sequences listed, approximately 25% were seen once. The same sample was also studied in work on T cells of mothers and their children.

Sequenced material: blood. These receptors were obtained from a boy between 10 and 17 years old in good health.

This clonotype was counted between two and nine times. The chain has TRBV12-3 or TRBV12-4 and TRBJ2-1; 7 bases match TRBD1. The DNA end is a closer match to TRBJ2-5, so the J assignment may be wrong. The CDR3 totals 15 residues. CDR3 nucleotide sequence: TGTGCCAGCAGTTTGATAGGGGGCCGGGGAGAGACCCAGTACTTC. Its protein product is CASSLIGGRGETQYF.

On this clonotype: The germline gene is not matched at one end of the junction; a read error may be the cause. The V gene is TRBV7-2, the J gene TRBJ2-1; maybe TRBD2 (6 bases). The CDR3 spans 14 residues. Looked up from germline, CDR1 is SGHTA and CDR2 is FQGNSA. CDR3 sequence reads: CASSLTDLATKQFF. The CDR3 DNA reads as TGTGCCAGCAGCTTGACCGATCTAGCGACAAAGCAGTTTTTC.

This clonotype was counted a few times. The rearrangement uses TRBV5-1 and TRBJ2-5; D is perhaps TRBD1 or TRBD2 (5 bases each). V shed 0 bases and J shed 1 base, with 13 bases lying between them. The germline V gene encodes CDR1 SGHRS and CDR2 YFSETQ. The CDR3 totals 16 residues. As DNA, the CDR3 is TGCGCCAGCAGCTTGGTGGGGGTCAGTGGCCAAGAGACCCAGTACTTC. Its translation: CASSLVGVSGQETQYF.

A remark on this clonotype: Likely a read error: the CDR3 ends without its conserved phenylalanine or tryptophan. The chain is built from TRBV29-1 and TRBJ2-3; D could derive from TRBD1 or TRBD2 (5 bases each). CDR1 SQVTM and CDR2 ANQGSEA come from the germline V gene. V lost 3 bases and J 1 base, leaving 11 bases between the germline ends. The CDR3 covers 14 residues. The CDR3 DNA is TGCAGCGTTGAGCACCGGGACCGCACAGATACGCAGTATCTT. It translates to CSVEHRDRTDTQYL.

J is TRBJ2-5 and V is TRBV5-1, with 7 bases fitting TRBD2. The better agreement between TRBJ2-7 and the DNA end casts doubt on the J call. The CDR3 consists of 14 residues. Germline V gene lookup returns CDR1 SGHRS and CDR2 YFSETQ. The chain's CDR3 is CASSEPGLSYEQYF. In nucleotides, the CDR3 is TGCGCCAGCAGCGAACCGGGACTATCCTACGAGCAGTACTTC.

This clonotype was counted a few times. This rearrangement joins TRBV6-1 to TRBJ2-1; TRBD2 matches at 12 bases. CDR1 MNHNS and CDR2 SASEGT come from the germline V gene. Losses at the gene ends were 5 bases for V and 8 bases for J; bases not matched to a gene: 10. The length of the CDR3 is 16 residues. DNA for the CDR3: TGTGCCAGCAGTCAACTAGCGGGGGGCTTATGGGATGAGCAGTTCTTC. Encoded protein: CASSQLAGGLWDEQFF.

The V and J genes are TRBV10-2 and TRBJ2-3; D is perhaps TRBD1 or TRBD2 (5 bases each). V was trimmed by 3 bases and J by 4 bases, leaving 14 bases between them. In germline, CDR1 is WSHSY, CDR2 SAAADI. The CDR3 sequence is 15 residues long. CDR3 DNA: TGCGCCAGCAGTGATGGGACCCTGGGGGCAGATACGCAGTATTTT. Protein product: CASSDGTLGADTQYF.

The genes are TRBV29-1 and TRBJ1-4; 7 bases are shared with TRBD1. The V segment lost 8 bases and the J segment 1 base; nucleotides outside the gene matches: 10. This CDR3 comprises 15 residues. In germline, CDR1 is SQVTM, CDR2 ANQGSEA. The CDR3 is CSIEGAEGTNEKLFF. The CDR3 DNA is TGCAGCATCGAGGGGGCCGAAGGAACTAATGAAAAACTGTTTTTT.

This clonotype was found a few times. CDR3 coding DNA: TGTGCCAGCAGTACTAGCGGGGACACAGATACGCAGTATTTT. Translation gives CASSTSGDTDTQYF. V and J are TRBV12-3 or TRBV12-4 and TRBJ2-3, with TRBD2 matching 10 bases. J lost 2 bases, V lost 5 bases, and 1 base had no gene match. The CDR3 has 14 residues.

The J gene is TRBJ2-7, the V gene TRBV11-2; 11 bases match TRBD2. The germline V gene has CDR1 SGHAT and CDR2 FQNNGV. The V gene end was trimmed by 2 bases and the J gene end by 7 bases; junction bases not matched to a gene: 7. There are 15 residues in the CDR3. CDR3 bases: TGTGCCAGCAGCTTATTAGCGGGAGGGCCGGGGGAGCAGTACTTC. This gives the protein CASSLLAGGPGEQYF.

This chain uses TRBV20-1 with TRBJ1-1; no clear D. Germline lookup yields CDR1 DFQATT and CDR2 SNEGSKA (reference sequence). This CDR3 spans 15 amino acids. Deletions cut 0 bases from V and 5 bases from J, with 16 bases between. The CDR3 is CSARDTAPSETEAFF. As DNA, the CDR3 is TGCAGTGCTAGAGACACGGCCCCCTCAGAAACTGAAGCTTTCTTT.

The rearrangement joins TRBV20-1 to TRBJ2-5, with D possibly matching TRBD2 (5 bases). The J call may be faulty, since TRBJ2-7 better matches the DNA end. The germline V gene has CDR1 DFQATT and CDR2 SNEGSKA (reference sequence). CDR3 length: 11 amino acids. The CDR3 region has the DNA TGCAGTGCTTGGAGGAGCTACGAGCAGTACTTC. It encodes CSAWRSYEQYF.

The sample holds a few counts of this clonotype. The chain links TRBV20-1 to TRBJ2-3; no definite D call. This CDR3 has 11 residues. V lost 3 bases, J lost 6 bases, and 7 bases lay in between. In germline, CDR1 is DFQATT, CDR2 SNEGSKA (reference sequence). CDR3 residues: CSASNGDTQYF. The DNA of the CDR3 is TGCAGTGCTAGCAACGGGGATACGCAGTATTTT.

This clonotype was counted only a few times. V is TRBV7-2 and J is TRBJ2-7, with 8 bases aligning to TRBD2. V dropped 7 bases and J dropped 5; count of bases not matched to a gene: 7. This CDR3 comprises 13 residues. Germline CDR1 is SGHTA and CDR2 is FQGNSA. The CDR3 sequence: CASIPSGGNEQYF. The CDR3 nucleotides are TGTGCCAGCATCCCGTCGGGGGGGAACGAGCAGTACTTC.

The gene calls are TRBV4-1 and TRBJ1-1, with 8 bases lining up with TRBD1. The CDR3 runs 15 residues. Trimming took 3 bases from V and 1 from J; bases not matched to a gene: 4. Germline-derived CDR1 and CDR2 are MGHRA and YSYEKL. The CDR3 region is CASSHQGTGNTEAFF. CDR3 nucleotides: TGCGCCAGCAGCCATCAAGGGACAGGGAACACTGAAGCTTTCTTT.

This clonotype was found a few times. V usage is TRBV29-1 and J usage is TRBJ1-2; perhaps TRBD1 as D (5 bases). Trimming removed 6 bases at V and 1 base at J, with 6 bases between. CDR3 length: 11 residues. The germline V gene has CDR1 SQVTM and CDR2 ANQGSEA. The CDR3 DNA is TGCAGCGTGACAGATAACTATGGCTACACCTTC. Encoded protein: CSVTDNYGYTF.

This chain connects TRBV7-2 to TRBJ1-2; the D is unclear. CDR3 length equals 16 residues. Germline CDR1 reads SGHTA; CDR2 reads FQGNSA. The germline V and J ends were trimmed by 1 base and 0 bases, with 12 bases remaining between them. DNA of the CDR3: TGTGCCAGCAGCTTAGAAAGTCGCCTGGCTAACTATGGCTACACCTTC. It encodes CASSLESRLANYGYTF. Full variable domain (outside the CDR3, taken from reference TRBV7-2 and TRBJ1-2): GAGVSQSPSNKVTEKGKDVELRCDPISGHTALYWYRQSLGQGLEFLIYFQGNSAPDKSGLPSDRFSAERTGGSVSTLTIQRTQQEDSAVYLCASSLESRLANYGYTFGSGTRLTVV.

CDR3 bases: TGCAGTGCAATTGGTGGGCGGGGAACCTACAATGAGCAGTTCTTC. As protein: CSAIGGRGTYNEQFF. V usage is TRBV20-1 and J usage is TRBJ2-1, with a tentative D call TRBD2 (6 bases). The CDR3 length is 15 residues. Trimming took off 6 bases at V and 2 bases at J, with 17 bases between the two ends. The germline V gene encodes CDR1 DFQATT and CDR2 SNEGSKA (reference sequence).